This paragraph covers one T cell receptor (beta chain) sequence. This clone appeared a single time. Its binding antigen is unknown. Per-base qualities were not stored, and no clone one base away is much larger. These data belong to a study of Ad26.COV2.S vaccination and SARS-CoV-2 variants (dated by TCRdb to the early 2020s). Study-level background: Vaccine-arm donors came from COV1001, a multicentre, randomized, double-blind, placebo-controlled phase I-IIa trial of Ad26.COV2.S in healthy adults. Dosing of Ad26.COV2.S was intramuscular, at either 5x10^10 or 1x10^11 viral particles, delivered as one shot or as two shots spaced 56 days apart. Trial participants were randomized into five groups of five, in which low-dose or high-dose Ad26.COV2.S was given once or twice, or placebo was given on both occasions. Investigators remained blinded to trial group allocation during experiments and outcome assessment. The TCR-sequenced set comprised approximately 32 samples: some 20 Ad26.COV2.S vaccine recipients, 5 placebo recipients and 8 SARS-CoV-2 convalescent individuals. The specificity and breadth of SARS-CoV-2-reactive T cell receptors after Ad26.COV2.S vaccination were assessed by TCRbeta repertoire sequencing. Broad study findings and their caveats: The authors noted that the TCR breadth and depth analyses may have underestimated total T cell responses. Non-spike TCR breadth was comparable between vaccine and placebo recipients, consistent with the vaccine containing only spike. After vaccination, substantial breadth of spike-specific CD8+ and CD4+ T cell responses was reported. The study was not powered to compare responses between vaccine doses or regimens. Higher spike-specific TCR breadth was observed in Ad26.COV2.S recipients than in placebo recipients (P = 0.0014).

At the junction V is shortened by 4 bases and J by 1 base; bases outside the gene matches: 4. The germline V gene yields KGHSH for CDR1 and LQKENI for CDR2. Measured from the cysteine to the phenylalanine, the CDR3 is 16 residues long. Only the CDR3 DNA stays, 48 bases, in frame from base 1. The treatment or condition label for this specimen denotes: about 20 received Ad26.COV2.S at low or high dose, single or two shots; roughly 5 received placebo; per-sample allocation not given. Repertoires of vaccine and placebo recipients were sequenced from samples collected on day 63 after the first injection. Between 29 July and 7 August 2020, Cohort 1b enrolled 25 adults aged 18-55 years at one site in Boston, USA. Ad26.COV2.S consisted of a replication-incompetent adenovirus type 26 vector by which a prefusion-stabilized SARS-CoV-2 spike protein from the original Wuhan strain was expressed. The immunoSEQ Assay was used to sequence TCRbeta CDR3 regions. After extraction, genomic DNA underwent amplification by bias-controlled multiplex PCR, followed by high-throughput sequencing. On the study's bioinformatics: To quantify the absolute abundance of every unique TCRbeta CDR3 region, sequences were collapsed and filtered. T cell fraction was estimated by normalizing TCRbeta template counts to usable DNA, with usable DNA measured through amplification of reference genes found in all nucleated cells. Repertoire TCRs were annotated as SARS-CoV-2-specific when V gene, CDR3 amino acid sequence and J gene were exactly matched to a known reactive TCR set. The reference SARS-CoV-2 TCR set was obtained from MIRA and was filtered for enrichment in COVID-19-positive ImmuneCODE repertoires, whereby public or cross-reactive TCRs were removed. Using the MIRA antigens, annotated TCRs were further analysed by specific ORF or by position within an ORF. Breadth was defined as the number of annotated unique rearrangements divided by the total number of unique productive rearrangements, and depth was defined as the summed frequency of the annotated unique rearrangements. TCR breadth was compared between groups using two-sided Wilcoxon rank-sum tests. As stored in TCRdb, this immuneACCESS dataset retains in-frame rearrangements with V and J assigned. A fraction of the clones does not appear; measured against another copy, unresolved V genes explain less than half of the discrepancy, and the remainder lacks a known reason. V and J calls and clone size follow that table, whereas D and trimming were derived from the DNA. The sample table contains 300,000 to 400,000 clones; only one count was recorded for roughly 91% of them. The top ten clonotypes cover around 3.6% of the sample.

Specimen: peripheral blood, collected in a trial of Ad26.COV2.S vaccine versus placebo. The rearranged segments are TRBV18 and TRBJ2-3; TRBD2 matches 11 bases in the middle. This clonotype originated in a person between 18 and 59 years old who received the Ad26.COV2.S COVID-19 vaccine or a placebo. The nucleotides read TGTGCCAGCTCACGATCGACTAGCGGGGGCACAGATACGCAGTATTTT. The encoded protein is CASSRSTSGGTDTQYF.